Reported below is one T cell receptor beta chain. Assay: immunoSEQ multiplex PCR; the TCRdb copy retains only in-frame clones and omits some. The sample carries approximately 53,000 clones, around 73% recorded once. Adults between roughly 18 and 89 years of age took part from fewer than 30 US areas. Germline loops: CDR1 LGHNA, CDR2 YNFKEQ. With V trimmed by 3 bases and J by 4 bases, 9 bases remained unmatched. The CDR3 extends over 17 amino acids. The data were taken from a study of blood T cell repertoires in COVID-19. The chain employs TRBV4-2 and TRBJ2-3, with 11 bases aligning to TRBD2. The sequenced sample consisted of PBMCs or T cells enriched from blood (not recorded which). This sequence originates from a woman aged 45-59 years with acute COVID-19. Here the CDR3 DNA reads TGTGCCAGCAGCCAGGTCATTAGCGGGGGGGCCCCAGATACGCAGTATTTT. This encodes CASSQVISGGAPDTQYF.